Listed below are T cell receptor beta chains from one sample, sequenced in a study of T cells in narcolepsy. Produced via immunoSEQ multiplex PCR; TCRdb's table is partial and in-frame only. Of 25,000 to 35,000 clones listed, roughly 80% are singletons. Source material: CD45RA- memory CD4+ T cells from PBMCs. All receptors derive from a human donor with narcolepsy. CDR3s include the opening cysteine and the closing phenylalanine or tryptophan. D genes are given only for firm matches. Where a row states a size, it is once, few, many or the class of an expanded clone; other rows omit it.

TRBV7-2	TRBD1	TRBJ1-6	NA	TGTGCCAGCAGCTTAGGGGACAGGCAAAATTCACCCCTCCACTTT	CASSLGDRQNSPLHF
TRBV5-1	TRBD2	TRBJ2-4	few	TGCGCCAGCAGCTTGGCCCCTAGCGGGGGCCAGGACAAAAACATTCAGTACTTC	CASSLAPSGGQDKNIQYF
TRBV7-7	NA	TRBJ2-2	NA	TGTGCCAGCAGCTTAGGCACGGGGACGAACACCGGGGAGCTGTTTTTT	CASSLGTGTNTGELFF
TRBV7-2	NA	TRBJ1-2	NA	TGTGCCAGCAGCTTACTCCAGGGGAGGGACTATGGCTACACCTTC	CASSLLQGRDYGYTF
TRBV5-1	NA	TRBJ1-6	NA	TGCGCCAGCAGCACGACGGGGGTCCGAGTAGCCTCACCCCTCCACTTT	CASSTTGVRVASPLHF
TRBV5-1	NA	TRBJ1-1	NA	TGCGCCAGCAGCAGGGACGATATGAACACTGAAGCTTTCTTT	CASSRDDMNTEAFF
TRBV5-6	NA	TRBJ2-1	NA	TGTGCCAGCAGCTTGGGACCGACATACAATGAGCAGTTCTTC	CASSLGPTYNEQFF
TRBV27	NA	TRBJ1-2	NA	TGTGCCAGCAGTCCGCGGGTTGGTGGCTACACCTTC	CASSPRVGGYTF
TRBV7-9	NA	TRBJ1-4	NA	TGTGCCAGCAGCTTCACGGCGGAAAAACTGTTTTTT	CASSFTAEKLFF
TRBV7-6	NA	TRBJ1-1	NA	TGTGCCAGCAGCCAAACAGGGCGGCACACTGAAGCTTTCTTT	CASSQTGRHTEAFF
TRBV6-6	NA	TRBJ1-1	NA	TGTGCCAGCAGTTACGTAGCGGCAGGTCACACTGAAGCTTTCTTT	CASSYVAAGHTEAFF
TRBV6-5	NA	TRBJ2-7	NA	TGTGCCAGCAGTTACCAGATTGATAGCTCCTACGAGCAGTACTTC	CASSYQIDSSYEQYF
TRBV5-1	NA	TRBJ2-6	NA	TGCGCCAGCAGCGGGGGGACTGGGGCCAACGTCCTGACTTTC	CASSGGTGANVLTF
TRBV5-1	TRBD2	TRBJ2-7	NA	TGCGCCAGCAGCTTGGTGGAGTCTAGCGGGGGGGTCCCCTACGAGCAGTACTTC	CASSLVESSGGVPYEQYF
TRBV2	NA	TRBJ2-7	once	TGTGCCAGCAGTGAAGAAGGATGGGGAAGGGACTACGAGCAGTACTTC	CASSEEGWGRDYEQYF
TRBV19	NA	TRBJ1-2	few	TGTGCCAGTAGTACGGCGGATAACTATGGCTACACCTTC	CASSTADNYGYTF
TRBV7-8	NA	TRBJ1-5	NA	TGTGCCAGCAGCAACCCGGGGGCTTGGCAGCCCCAGCATTTT	CASSNPGAWQPQHF
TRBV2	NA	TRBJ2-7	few	TGTGCCAGCAGGGAAAACTACGAGCAGTACTTC	CASRENYEQYF
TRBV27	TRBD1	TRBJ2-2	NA	TGTGCCAGCAGTTGGGGACAGGGGAACACCGGGGAGCTGTTTTTT	CASSWGQGNTGELFF
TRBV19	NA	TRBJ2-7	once	TGTGCCAGCGCACCGGACGGAACCTACGAGCAGTACTTC	CASAPDGTYEQYF
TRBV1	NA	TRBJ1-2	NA	TGCACCAGCAATTCCCCCGGGACCTCAGGCTACACCTTC	CTSNSPGTSGYTF
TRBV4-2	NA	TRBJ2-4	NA	TGTGCCGGCAGCCAAGGGCGATCGGACAGCCTTATAGCCAAAAACATTCAGTACTTC	CAGSQGRSDSLIAKNIQYF
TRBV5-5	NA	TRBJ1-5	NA	TGTGCCAGCAGCTTGACGGAACTCAATCAGCCCCAGCATTTT	CASSLTELNQPQHF
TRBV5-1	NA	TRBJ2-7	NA	TGCGCCAGCAGCCTAGGGCCCGGCTCCTACGAGCAGTACTTC	CASSLGPGSYEQYF
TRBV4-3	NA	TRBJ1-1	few	TGCGCCAGCAGAAGGGGACACCATGGGAACACTGAAGCTTTCTTT	CASRRGHHGNTEAFF
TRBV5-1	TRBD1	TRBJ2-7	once	TGCGCCAGCAGCCCTCGGACAGGGGGCTCCGAGCAGTACTTC	CASSPRTGGSEQYF
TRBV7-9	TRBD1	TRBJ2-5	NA	TGTGCCAGCAGCTTGGCAGGACAGGGGACCCAGTACTTC	CASSLAGQGTQYF
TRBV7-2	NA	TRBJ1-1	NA	TGTGCCAGCAGCATGAACACTGAAGCTTTCTTT	CASSMNTEAFF
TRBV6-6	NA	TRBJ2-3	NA	TGTGCCAGCAGTTCCTCTGGACTTACCCATACGCAGTATTTT	CASSSSGLTHTQYF
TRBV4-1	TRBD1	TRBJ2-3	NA	TGCGCCAGCAGCCAGGGAACGGGACAGGGAGCAGATACGCAGTATTTT	CASSQGTGQGADTQYF
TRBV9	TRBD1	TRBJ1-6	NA	TGTGCCAGCACCATGGACAGGACGAATTCACCCCTCCACTTT	CASTMDRTNSPLHF
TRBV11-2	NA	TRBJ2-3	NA	TGTGCCAGCAGCTTAGTTCGGGGGGCCTCAGATACGCAGTATTTT	CASSLVRGASDTQYF
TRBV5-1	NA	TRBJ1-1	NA	TGCGCCAGCAGCTCGGGCGGCGGCACTGAAGCTTTCTTT	CASSSGGGTEAFF
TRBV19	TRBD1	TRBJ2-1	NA	TGTGCCAGTAGTTCCGGAAAGACAGGGGGAAGTGAGCAGTTCTTC	CASSSGKTGGSEQFF
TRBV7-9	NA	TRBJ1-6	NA	TGTGCCAGCAGCTTAAACAGGAATAATTCACCCCTCCACTTT	CASSLNRNNSPLHF
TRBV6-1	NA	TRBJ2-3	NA	TGTGCCAGCAGTCTGACGGCCGGGTCGGACTTT	CASSLTAGSDF